Each of the 19 T cell receptor beta chains below was sequenced from the same sample in a study of blood T cell repertoires in COVID-19. Data came from immunoSEQ multiplex PCR; TCRdb stores just in-frame clones and leaves some out. The sample lists 35,000 to 50,000 clones; approximately 90% were seen once. Sequencing used peripheral blood. These receptors all stem from a human donor in a cohort sampled during active COVID-19.

The chain recombines TRBV15 with TRBJ2-5; 10 bases align to TRBD1. There are 15 residues in the CDR3. J was trimmed by 3 bases and V by 1 base; bases with no gene match: 2. Germline V gene sequence: CDR1 LNHNV, CDR2 YYDKDF (reference sequence). The CDR3 DNA reads as TGTGCCACCAGCAGAGCTGGGACAGGGGAAGAGACCCAGTACTTC. Encoded protein: CATSRAGTGEETQYF. Full variable domain (rest looked up from reference TRBV15 and TRBJ2-5): DAMVIQNPRYQVTQFGKPVTLSCSQTLNHNVMYWYQQKSSQAPKLLFHYYDKDFNNEADTPDNFQSRRPNTSFCFLDIRSPGLGDTAMYLCATSRAGTGEETQYFGPGTRLLVL.

This sequence joins TRBV5-1 and TRBJ2-5; 11 positions agree with TRBD1. Germline V gene sequence: CDR1 SGHRS, CDR2 YFSETQ. V was clipped by 1 base and J by 4 bases; unmatched bases: 6. The CDR3 contains 16 residues. DNA for the CDR3: TGCGCCAGCAGCTTGACGGGACAGGGGGTAGGAGAGACCCAGTACTTC. It specifies CASSLTGQGVGETQYF.

The CDR3 DNA reads TGTGCCAGTAGTATTTTCAGGGGACTAAATCAGCCCCAGCATTTT. Protein: CASSIFRGLNQPQHF. This chain links TRBV19 with TRBJ1-5; D is perhaps TRBD1 (6 bases). CDR1 is LNHDA and CDR2 is SQIVND in the germline V gene (reference sequence). V shed 3 bases and J shed 4 bases, with 13 bases lying between them. The CDR3 covers 15 residues.

This clone was observed a handful of times. This chain links TRBV3-1 (or the pseudogene TRBV3-2) with TRBJ2-1; 8 bases are shared with TRBD2. J was trimmed by 1 base and V by 2 bases; bases with no gene match: 7. Germline values: CDR1 LGHDT, CDR2 YNNKEL (reference sequence). The CDR3 has 17 residues. CDR3 nucleotide sequence: TGTGCCAGCAGCCAACCCAGCGGGGGCCAATCCTACAATGAGCAGTTCTTC. Translation gives CASSQPSGGQSYNEQFF.

This clone was observed a handful of times. The gene calls are TRBV18 and TRBJ1-2, with 10 bases aligning to TRBD1. CDR1 is KGHSH, CDR2 LQKENI, per germline. J lost 8 bases, V lost 4 bases, and 10 bases had no gene match. CDR3 length: 15 residues. CDR3 in amino acids: CASSLAPGTGVGYTF. DNA of the CDR3: TGTGCCAGCTCACTGGCCCCGGGGACAGGGGTAGGCTACACCTTC.

The genes are TRBV6-5 and TRBJ1-1; no definite D call. The CDR3 consists of 13 residues. The V gene lost 1 base and the J gene lost 4 bases, with 7 bases spanning the gap. Germline V CDR1 and CDR2: MNHEY, SVGAGI. CDR3 sequence (DNA): TGTGCCAGCAGTTACTTCGAGGGCACTGAAGCTTTCTTT. Translated, it gives CASSYFEGTEAFF.

This chain connects TRBV4-2 to TRBJ2-2; D is perhaps TRBD2 (5 bases). Trimming stripped 4 bases from V and 7 bases from J, with 7 bases between. Germline CDR1 is LGHNA and CDR2 is YNFKEQ. The CDR3 spans 12 residues. The CDR3 nucleotides read TGTGCCAGCAGCCTGAGCGGCGGGGAGCTGTTTTTT. This codes for CASSLSGGELFF.

This chain connects TRBV12-3 or TRBV12-4 to TRBJ1-5; 8 nucleotides agree with TRBD1. Germline trimming cut 5 bases from V and 6 bases from J; bases unmatched to any gene: 3. CDR3 length equals 13 residues. CDR3 protein: CASSVTGAQPQHF. The CDR3 DNA follows: TGTGCCAGCAGTGTGACAGGGGCTCAGCCCCAGCATTTT.

The chain employs TRBV30 and TRBJ1-2; TRBD1 might be the D (5 bases). This CDR3 comprises 13 residues. Germline assignment: CDR1 GTSNPN and CDR2 SVGIG (reference sequence). CDR3 sequence (DNA): TGTGCTACCAGCCGCGGGGGGGTCTATGGCTACACCTTC. It translates to CATSRGGVYGYTF.

This clone came up a few times. V gene TRBV2 combines with J gene TRBJ2-5; perhaps TRBD1 as D (6 bases). Between the trimmed V and J ends, which lost 1 base and 1 base, there was a span of 10 bases. CDR3 length: 15 residues. CDR1 SNHLY and CDR2 FYNNEI come from the germline V gene. CDR3 nucleotide sequence: TGTGCCAGCAGTGAAGTGGGGGCACGCCAAGAGACCCAGTACTTC. Residues: CASSEVGARQETQYF.

The genes are TRBV4-1 and TRBJ2-4; 8 bases are a match to TRBD2. V trimming: 3 bases; J trimming: 0 bases; junction bases outside the gene matches: 10. The CDR3 length is 18 residues. Germline V gene data show CDR1 as MGHRA and CDR2 as YSYEKL. The CDR3 region is CASSHPGGGPLAKNIQYF. The CDR3 region has the DNA TGCGCCAGCAGCCACCCGGGAGGGGGGCCCTTAGCCAAAAACATTCAGTACTTC.

The V gene is TRBV9, the J gene TRBJ1-6; 8 bases match TRBD1. Germline trimming cut 4 bases from V and 3 bases from J; bases unmatched to any gene: 6. Germline lookup yields CDR1 SGDLS and CDR2 YYNGEE. There are 16 residues in the CDR3. The CDR3 DNA sequence: TGTGCCAGCAGCCCTCGGGACAGGTACTATAATTCACCCCTCCACTTT. Translation: CASSPRDRYYNSPLHF.

This rearrangement joins TRBV11-3 to TRBJ2-3; D is perhaps TRBD2 (6 bases). V was clipped by 5 bases and J by 3 bases, with 12 bases between them. Per the germline V gene, CDR1 is SGHNT and CDR2 is YENEEA. The CDR3 extends over 14 amino acids. The CDR3 sequence is CASSLGGSTDTQYF. The DNA for the CDR3 is TGTGCCAGCAGCCTGGGGGGAAGTACAGATACGCAGTATTTT.

This clone occurred a few times. The gene calls are TRBV19 and TRBJ2-3; perhaps TRBD2 as D (7 bases). This CDR3 contains 15 residues. Germline V gene sequence: CDR1 LNHDA, CDR2 SQIVND (reference sequence). Trimming took off 7 bases at V and 1 base at J, with 15 bases between the two ends. The CDR3 is CASTKGGTRTDTQYF. The CDR3 region has the DNA TGTGCCAGTACCAAGGGGGGGACCCGCACAGATACGCAGTATTTT.

This chain uses TRBV2 with TRBJ1-6, with 7 nucleotides matching TRBD1. V shed 5 bases, J shed 5 bases, and the junction held 6 bases outside the gene matches. The CDR3 has 15 residues. In germline, CDR1 is SNHLY, CDR2 FYNNEI. This CDR3 is CASSTQGVNNSPLHF. CDR3 coding DNA: TGTGCCAGCAGTACCCAGGGGGTAAATAATTCACCCCTCCACTTT.

The J gene is TRBJ2-3, the V gene TRBV5-8; the match to TRBD2 covers 16 bases. CDR1 and CDR2 (germline): SGHTS, YDEGEE. The trim removed 4 bases at V and 3 bases at J, leaving 5 bases unmatched. CDR3 length: 17 amino acids. CDR3 region: CASSLGTSGGATDTQYF. Written as DNA, the CDR3 is TGTGCCAGCAGCCTGGGGACTAGCGGGGGGGCTACAGATACGCAGTATTTT.

The chain carries TRBV10-3 and TRBJ2-1; TRBD1 is a possible D gene (5 bases). The V end lost 4 bases, the J end lost 10 bases, and 14 bases lay between the germline ends. This CDR3 has 13 residues. From germline, CDR1 is ENHRY and CDR2 SYGVKD. The DNA for the CDR3 is TGTGCCATCAGTGGTGGCCCCTGGACAGAGCAGTTCTTC. This encodes CAISGGPWTEQFF.

The chain couples TRBV5-1 to TRBJ2-7, with TRBD1 as a possible D gene (5 bases). This CDR3 is built from 15 residues. Trimming stripped 1 base from V and 0 bases from J, with 11 bases between. CDR1 and CDR2 from the germline V gene are SGHRS and YFSETQ. The CDR3: CASSLSTGSSYEQYF. Here the CDR3 DNA reads TGCGCCAGCAGCTTGAGCACAGGAAGCTCCTACGAGCAGTACTTC.

The chain combines TRBV5-1 with TRBJ1-5, with 10 bases aligning to TRBD1. The CDR3 is 16 amino acids. J gave up 3 bases and V 4 bases, and 7 bases lay outside the gene matches. From germline, CDR1 is SGHRS and CDR2 YFSETQ. The CDR3 sequence: CASSPGTGDFNQPQHF. The CDR3, as DNA: TGCGCCAGCAGCCCCGGGACAGGGGATTTCAATCAGCCCCAGCATTTT.